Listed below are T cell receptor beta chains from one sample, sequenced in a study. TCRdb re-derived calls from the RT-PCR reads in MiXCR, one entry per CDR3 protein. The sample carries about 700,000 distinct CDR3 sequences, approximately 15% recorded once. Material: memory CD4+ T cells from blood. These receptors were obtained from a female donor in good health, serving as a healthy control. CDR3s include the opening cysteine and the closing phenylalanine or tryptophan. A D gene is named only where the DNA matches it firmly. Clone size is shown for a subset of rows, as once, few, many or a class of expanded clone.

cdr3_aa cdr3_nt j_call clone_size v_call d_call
CASSNHQETQYF TGTGCCAGCAGCAACCATCAAGAGACCCAGTACTTC TRBJ2-5 many TRBV7-8 .
CASSETSTGNGYTF TGCGCCAGCAGCGAAACCTCGACAGGGAATGGCTACACCTTC TRBJ1-2 many TRBV5-1 TRBD1
CASSQERRSTDTQYF TGTGCCAGCAGCCAAGAGAGGCGGAGCACAGATACGCAGTATTTT TRBJ2-3 . TRBV14 .
CASSDFGGAGNQPQHF TGTGCCAGCAGTGATTTCGGGGGCGCGGGCAATCAGCCCCAGCATTTT TRBJ1-5 few TRBV28 .
CASSWGGQKGEQYF TGCGCCAGCAGTTGGGGGGGACAAAAAGGGGAGCAGTACTTC TRBJ2-7 few TRBV5-1 .
CASSHQGQQNTGNTIYF TGCGCCAGCAGCCATCAGGGGCAGCAAAATACTGGAAACACCATATATTTT TRBJ1-3 few TRBV4-1 .
CASSPPSGLYMEQFF TGTGCCAGCAGCCCCCCCTCGGGACTATACATGGAGCAGTTCTTC TRBJ2-1 . TRBV12-3/TRBV12-4 TRBD2
CSALGFQETQYF TGCAGTGCCCTGGGCTTCCAAGAGACCCAGTACTTC TRBJ2-5 . TRBV20-1 .
CASSEDRMNTEAFF TGTGCCAGCAGTGAAGACAGAATGAACACTGAAGCTTTCTTT TRBJ1-1 . TRBV2 .
CASSLNSDGTQVYTF TGCGCCAGCAGCCTCAATTCAGACGGGACCCAAGTCTACACCTTC TRBJ1-2 few TRBV4-3 .